This is a list of T cell receptor beta chains from one sample in a study of early stage breast cancer tumors. The protocol was immunoSEQ multiplex PCR, while the TCRdb copy is restricted to in-frame clones and leaves out a portion. The table records about 53,000 clones, around 90% of them present only once. The sequenced sample consisted of blood. These receptor sequences come from a person in their 70s with breast cancer. The CDR3 runs from the conserved cysteine through the conserved F or W. Fields, in order: V gene, J gene, CDR3 protein.

TRBV19	TRBJ1-1	CASTDRGGVNTEAFF
TRBV29-1	TRBJ2-7	CSVERASGSEQYF
TRBV18	TRBJ2-7	CASSPSINNRGGEQYF
TRBV6-5	TRBJ2-3	CASSFSGTSADTQYF
TRBV30	TRBJ2-7	CAWSLGGTGSYEQYF
TRBV30	TRBJ1-2	CAWISPGGGYTF
TRBV15	TRBJ2-7	CATSREFRRSGGSQYF
TRBV4-1	TRBJ2-2	CASSQEGLAGDRTGELFF
TRBV11-2	TRBJ1-6	CASSFGDFNSPLHF
TRBV5-6	TRBJ1-5	CASSPRGTGDSNQPQHF
TRBV6-1	TRBJ2-7	CASISWGGTYEQYF
TRBV5-1	TRBJ1-5	CASSPVGGQPQHF
TRBV6-1	TRBJ1-3	CASRPGASSGNTIYF
TRBV6-5	TRBJ2-7	CASRTSGSRYEQYF
TRBV18	TRBJ1-1	CASSRDRTGSRTEAFF
TRBV19	TRBJ1-5	CASSIFADDRVHQPQHF
TRBV6-5	TRBJ1-5	CASSYGGGRNNQPQHF
TRBV7-9	TRBJ1-6	CASSWLRGGSNSPLHF
TRBV7-2	TRBJ1-1	CASSSFMNTEAFF
TRBV4-3	TRBJ2-7	CASSQDISGGQYYEQYF
TRBV6-5	TRBJ2-7	CASSYSWDRYSYEQYF
TRBV9	TRBJ1-1	CASSAGQGNTEAFF
TRBV6-5	TRBJ1-2	CASSYYSGQNYGYTF
TRBV11-2	TRBJ2-5	CASSWGQVYQETQYF
TRBV10-2	TRBJ2-2	CASSARDSGELFF
TRBV5-4	TRBJ2-7	CASSPGGGKTYEQYF
TRBV11-2	TRBJ2-2	CASSVVVHTGELFF
TRBV11-2	TRBJ1-5	CASSWGRSENQPQHF